These 10 T cell receptor beta chains share one sample of origin, sequenced in a study of cytomegalovirus exposure and HLA in healthy donors. The PCR used 60 Vbeta and 13 Jbeta primers. Clones were read by immunoSEQ multiplex PCR, and TCRdb kept only the in-frame ones, dropping some. In the table there are 150,000 to 200,000 clones, about 76% of which are singletons. The specimen sequenced was PBMCs. The source is a woman in her fifties or sixties in good health and CMV-seronegative.

This clone was picked up one time. The rearrangement links TRBV7-9 to TRBJ1-1; TRBD1 matches 7 bases. Germline values: CDR1 SEHNR, CDR2 FQNEAQ (reference sequence). The length of the CDR3 is 14 residues. After removal of 4 bases from V and 6 bases from J, the junction contained 8 bases not matched to a gene. The CDR3: CASSWRQRGPEAFF. The CDR3 DNA follows: TGTGCCAGCAGCTGGCGCCAGAGGGGGCCTGAAGCTTTCTTT. The variable domain in full, completed from reference TRBV7-9 and TRBJ1-1, reads DTGVSQNPRHKITKRGQNVTFRCDPISEHNRLYWYRQTLGQGPEFLTYFQNEAQLEKSRLLSDRFSAERPKGSFSTLEIQRTEQGDSAMYLCASSWRQRGPEAFFGQGTRLTVV.

This clone was found a few times. The chain employs TRBV28 and TRBJ2-3; possibly TRBD2 for D (5 bases). The CDR3 has 16 residues. V dropped 3 bases and J dropped 3 bases, with 16 bases sitting between them. The germline V gene has CDR1 MDHEN and CDR2 SYDVKM. As DNA, the CDR3 is TGTGCCAGCAGTTTTCGACCTACCGGACTGACAGATACGCAGTATTTT. The encoded protein is CASSFRPTGLTDTQYF.

V is TRBV28 and J is TRBJ2-7, with D tentatively TRBD2 (5 bases). Germline V gene sequence: CDR1 MDHEN, CDR2 SYDVKM. This CDR3 has 12 residues. Trimming took 7 bases from V and 4 from J, leaving 11 bases between them. CDR3 in DNA: TGTGCCAGCACGGCGAGGGCTTACGAGCAGTACTTC. Translation: CASTARAYEQYF.

This clone was found once. V is TRBV28 and J is TRBJ2-3, with unresolved D. V shed 5 bases and J shed 8 bases, with 11 bases lying between them. The CDR3 has 12 residues. Germline V gives CDR1 MDHEN, CDR2 SYDVKM. Written as DNA, the CDR3 is TGTGCCAGCAGTCAGGTGCAATTTACGCAGTATTTT. Its translation: CASSQVQFTQYF.

This rearrangement joins TRBV6-6 to TRBJ1-5; TRBD1 matches 7 bases. V dropped 6 bases and J dropped 1; count of bases not matched to a gene: 9. This CDR3 is 16 amino acids long. Germline assignment: CDR1 MNHNY and CDR2 SVGAGI (reference sequence). The CDR3 sequence is CASSAYGTASNQPQHF. CDR3 in DNA: TGTGCCAGCAGCGCGTATGGGACAGCCAGCAATCAGCCCCAGCATTTT.

The chain joins TRBV15 to TRBJ2-1, with 8 bases lining up with TRBD2. This CDR3 has 16 amino acids. CDR1 and CDR2 (germline): LNHNV, YYDKDF (reference sequence). V shed 1 base and J 4 bases; nucleotides not matched to a gene: 6. Here the CDR3 reads CATSRGPAGEYNEQFF. The CDR3, as DNA: TGTGCCACCAGCAGAGGGCCAGCGGGAGAATACAATGAGCAGTTCTTC.

The V gene is TRBV19, the J gene TRBJ1-5; the match to TRBD1 covers 8 bases. The CDR3 sequence is 17 residues long. With 4 bases clipped from V and 4 bases from J, the junction kept 12 bases outside the gene matches. In germline, CDR1 is LNHDA, CDR2 SQIVND (reference sequence). CDR3 coding DNA: TGTGCCAGTAGTAGAGGAACAGGGGGATCCCGGAATCAGCCCCAGCATTTT. Amino acids: CASSRGTGGSRNQPQHF.

The rearrangement uses TRBV11-2 and TRBJ1-4, with TRBD1 matching 9 bases. This CDR3 spans 18 amino acids. After removal of 3 bases from V and 2 bases from J, the junction contained 10 bases not matched to a gene. Germline V lookup: CDR1 SGHAT, CDR2 FQNNGV. CDR3 sequence: CASSFAWDREGTNEKLFF. The CDR3 DNA reads as TGTGCCAGCAGCTTCGCCTGGGACAGGGAGGGGACTAATGAAAAACTGTTTTTT. The variable domain in full, completed from reference TRBV11-2 and TRBJ1-4, reads EAGVAQSPRYKIIEKRQSVAFWCNPISGHATLYWYQQILGQGPKLLIQFQNNGVVDDSQLPKDRFSAERLKGVDSTLKIQPAKLEDSAVYLCASSFAWDREGTNEKLFFGSGTQLSVL.

A few counts support this clone. The gene calls are TRBV6-6 and TRBJ1-1, with D perhaps TRBD1 (5 bases). Trimming took off 0 bases at V and 4 bases at J, with 12 bases between the two ends. CDR3 size: 15 residues. CDR1 MNHNY and CDR2 SVGAGI come from the germline V gene (reference sequence). CDR3 region: CASSYSKTGGTEAFF. CDR3 sequence (DNA): TGTGCCAGCAGTTACTCGAAAACGGGGGGCACTGAAGCTTTCTTT.

The chain joins TRBV5-4 to TRBJ1-1, with D unresolved. This CDR3 has 14 residues. Per the germline V gene, CDR1 is SGHNT and CDR2 is YYREEE (reference sequence). V gave up 4 bases and J gave up 4 bases, with 14 bases separating them. For the CDR3, the DNA is TGTGCCAGCAGCGAGGAACCTTTGGCCACTGAAGCTTTCTTT. This gives the protein CASSEEPLATEAFF.